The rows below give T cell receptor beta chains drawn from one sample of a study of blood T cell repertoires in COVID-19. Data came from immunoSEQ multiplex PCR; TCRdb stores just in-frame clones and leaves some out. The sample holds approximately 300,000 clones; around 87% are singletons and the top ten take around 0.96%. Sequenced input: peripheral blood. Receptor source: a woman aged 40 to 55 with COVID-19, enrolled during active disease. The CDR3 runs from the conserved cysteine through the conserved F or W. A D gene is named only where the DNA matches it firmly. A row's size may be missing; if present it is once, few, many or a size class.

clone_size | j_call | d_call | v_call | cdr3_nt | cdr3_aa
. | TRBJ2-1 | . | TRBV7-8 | TGTGCCAGCAGCGTCAGAGCGACAGTCAATGAGCAGTTCTTC | CASSVRATVNEQFF
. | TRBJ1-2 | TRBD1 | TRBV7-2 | TGTGCCAGCAGCTTAGAGGCAGGGGGCTATGGCTACACCTTC | CASSLEAGGYGYTF
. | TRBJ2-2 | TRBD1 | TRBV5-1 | TGCGCCAGCAGCCCCCTCGACAGGGTGAGCACCGGGGAGCTGTTTTTT | CASSPLDRVSTGELFF
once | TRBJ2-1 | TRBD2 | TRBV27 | TGTGCCAGCAGTTCCCTAGCGGGATCCTACAATGAGCAGTTCTTC | CASSSLAGSYNEQFF
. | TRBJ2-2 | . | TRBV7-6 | TGTGCCAGCAGCCTATCCGGGGAGCTGTTTTTT | CASSLSGELFF
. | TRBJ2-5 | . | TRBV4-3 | TGCGCCAGCAGCCACCTTGGGGAACAGGGACGAGGGACCCAGTACTTC | CASSHLGEQGRGTQYF
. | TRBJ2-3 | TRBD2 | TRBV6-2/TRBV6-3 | TGTGCCAGCAGTTACAGGGCTAGCGGGGGGGACTTAGATACGCAGTATTTT | CASSYRASGGDLDTQYF
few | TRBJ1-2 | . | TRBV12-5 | TGTGCTAGTGGTTTGGCCCCGGACTATGGCTACACCTTC | CASGLAPDYGYTF
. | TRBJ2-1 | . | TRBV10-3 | TGTGCCATCAGTGAAAGGGGTGAGCAGTTCTTC | CAISERGEQFF
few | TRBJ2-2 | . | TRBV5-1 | TGCGCCAGCAGCTTGGGTACGGTTGGCGAGGGCTCCGGGGAGCTGTTTTTT | CASSLGTVGEGSGELFF
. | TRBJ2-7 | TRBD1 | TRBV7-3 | TGTGCCAGCAGCCCCCCGGACAGGTACGAGCAGTACTTC | CASSPPDRYEQYF
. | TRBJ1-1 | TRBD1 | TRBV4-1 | TGCGCCAGCAGCCAAGGAGTAGGGGGCGCGGGAACTGAAGCTTTCTTT | CASSQGVGGAGTEAFF
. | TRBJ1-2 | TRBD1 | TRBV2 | TGTGCCAGCAGTAGACTCGGACAGGGCGGCTATGGCTACACCTTC | CASSRLGQGGYGYTF
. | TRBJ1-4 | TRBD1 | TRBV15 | TGTGCCACCAACGGACAGGCTGCGAATGAAAAACTGTTTTTT | CATNGQAANEKLFF
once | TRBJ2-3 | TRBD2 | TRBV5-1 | TGCGCCAGCAGCTTGTTTGGCGGGAGGGATACGCAGTATTTT | CASSLFGGRDTQYF
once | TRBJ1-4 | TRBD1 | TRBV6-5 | TGTGCCAGCAGATCAGACAGGGGGCTTGAAAAACTGTTTTTT | CASRSDRGLEKLFF